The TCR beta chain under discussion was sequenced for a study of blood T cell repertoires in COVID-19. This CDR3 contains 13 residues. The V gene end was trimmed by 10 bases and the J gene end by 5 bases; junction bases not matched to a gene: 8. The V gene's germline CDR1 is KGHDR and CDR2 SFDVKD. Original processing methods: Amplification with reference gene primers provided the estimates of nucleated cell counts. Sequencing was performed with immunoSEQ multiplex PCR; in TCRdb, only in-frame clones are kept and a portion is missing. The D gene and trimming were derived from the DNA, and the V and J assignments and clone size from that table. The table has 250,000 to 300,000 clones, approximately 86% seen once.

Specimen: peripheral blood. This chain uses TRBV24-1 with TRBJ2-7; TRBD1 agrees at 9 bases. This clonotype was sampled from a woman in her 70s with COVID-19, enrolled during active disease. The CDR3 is CATSGTGRNEQYF. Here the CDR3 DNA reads TGTGCCACGTCCGGGACAGGGCGTAACGAGCAGTACTTC.